This T cell receptor beta chain was captured by sequencing in a study of cytomegalovirus exposure and HLA in healthy donors. Study findings and constraints: CMV serostatus was the only recorded immune exposure for donors. Certain sequence variants were highly shared and formed a cluster, and this cluster was likely a sequencing artifact.

Germline V gene data show CDR1 as KGHSH and CDR2 as LQKENI. The germline V and J ends were trimmed by 3 bases and 0 bases, with 9 bases remaining between them. This CDR3 is 15 amino acids long. Vbeta (60) and Jbeta (13) primers were used in the PCR. Clones were sequenced by immunoSEQ multiplex PCR, and TCRdb holds only the in-frame ones, with some missing. The sample yields approximately 240,000 clones, about four fifths seen once. Concerning this clone itself: Its specificity is not known.

The specimen was PBMCs. V gene TRBV18 combines with J gene TRBJ2-4; TRBD1 might be the D (5 bases). The sequence came from a middle-aged woman in good health and CMV-seropositive. The CDR3 is CASSPREEAKNIQYF. The CDR3 bases are TGTGCCAGCTCACCCAGGGAAGAAGCCAAAAACATTCAGTACTTC.